This paragraph covers one T cell receptor beta chain sequence. Its antigen specificity is not known. Base-call qualities are not available, and no considerably larger clone is one nucleotide away. This sample stems from a study of cytomegalovirus exposure and HLA in healthy donors (TCRdb year 2017). Background for the entire study: The 666 repertoires of the first cohort and the roughly 120 validation repertoires were produced on the same platform, according to a later analysis. The study was designed to test whether signatures of past pathogen exposure could be identified by cataloging public T cell receptors. In addition to the first cohort of roughly 670 subjects, a separate validation cohort of approximately 110 different subjects was used. The study combined high-throughput TCR immunosequencing, statistical association of individual TCRs with disease status, and machine learning to predict cytomegalovirus infection status.

The library was prepared using the immunoSEQ multiplex PCR assay. Per the original workflow: A statistical classification framework was developed to diagnose cytomegalovirus status using the catalog of TCR beta chain sequences. The table comes from immuneACCESS by way of TCRdb, which keeps in-frame sequences with V and J called. Part of the clones is missing from these tables; in studies checked, under half for an unresolved V gene and the rest for unknown reasons. The V and J calls and clone size come from that table; D and trimming were worked out from the DNA. The sample table records roughly 150,000 clones; approximately 96% of these occur just once. The top ten constitute about 0.89% of the sample. Overall study outcomes, separate from this receptor: The classifier was reported to diagnose cytomegalovirus status with high specificity and sensitivity in both the original cohort and the validation cohort. Subsequent analysis determined that TCRs grouped into clusters in the first cohort also showed a tendency toward co-occurrence across the 90 to 150 validation repertoires, and about 94% of cluster scores exceeded 0. Three of the identified cytomegalovirus-associated TCR beta chains were confirmed in vitro to be specific for cytomegalovirus antigens. The study gave a list of more than 150 TCR beta chains associated with cytomegalovirus. According to the authors, the approach could potentially be generalized to other disease states and immunological phenotypes. Most TCR sequences were observed very rarely across donors, whereas some public TCRs were present in many individuals. The validation cohort had no HLA typing available for a later analysis, so co-occurrence within that cohort was assessed over all 120 or so repertoires.

At the junction V is shortened by 4 bases and J by 3 bases; bases outside the gene matches: 6. The CDR3 spans 14 residues, from the cysteine through the phenylalanine. CDR3 DNA is the only sequence kept; it has 42 bases, read in frame from the first base. In the germline V gene, CDR1 corresponds to SGHRS and CDR2 to YFSETQ. Separate from the approximately 670-subject first cohort, the validation cohort of roughly 130 subjects was the group to which the donors belonged. Sequencing input: PBMCs. This TCR was recovered from a woman aged 18-30 years in good health and CMV-seronegative. The chain links TRBV5-1 with TRBJ2-7; a stretch of 8 junction bases matches TRBD2. The DNA sequence is as follows: TGCGCCAGCAGCATGTACGGGGGGGGCTACGAGCAGTACTTC. This codes for CASSMYGGGYEQYF.